This T cell receptor beta chain comes out of a study of shared clonotypes between healthy human individuals. Study-level results: The donor pool, a small one, limited the genetic and exposure-history diversity represented. What rarefaction showed was incomplete sorted-subset sequencing despite large depth.

Once extracted for a subset, genomic DNA was divided evenly among several immunoSEQ plates. Using immunoSEQ multiplex PCR, the repertoire was profiled, and TCRdb retains in-frame clones only, with some absent. The table lists about a million clones, around four fifths of them singletons. This CDR3 contains 16 residues. Looked up from germline, CDR1 is SGDLS and CDR2 is YYNGEE. Unmatched junction bases numbered 7, after V lost 4 bases and J lost 0 bases. A note on this clone: Its antigen remains unidentified.

The donors, healthy adults who were HIV-negative, had experienced no recent acute infections or vaccinations. The clonotype was recovered from a man younger than 35 in good health. The V and J genes are TRBV9 and TRBJ2-3; 8 nucleotides line up with TRBD2. The sequencing sample was made of memory CD4+ T cells sorted from blood. Subset specified: CD45RA-negative fraction. DNA of the CDR3: TGTGCCAGCAGCCTAACTAGCGGAGCGAGCACAGATACGCAGTATTTT. It codes for CASSLTSGASTDTQYF.